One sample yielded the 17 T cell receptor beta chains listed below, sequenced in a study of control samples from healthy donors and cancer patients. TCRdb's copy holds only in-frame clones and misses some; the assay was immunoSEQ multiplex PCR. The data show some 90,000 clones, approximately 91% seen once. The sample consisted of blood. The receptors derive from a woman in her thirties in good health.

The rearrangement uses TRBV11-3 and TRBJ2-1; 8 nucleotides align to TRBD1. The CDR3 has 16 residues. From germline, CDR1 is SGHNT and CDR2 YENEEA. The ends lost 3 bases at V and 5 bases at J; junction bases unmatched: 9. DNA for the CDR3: TGTGCCAGCAGCTTTCAGGCAGGGGGCCTCAACAATGAGCAGTTCTTC. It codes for CASSFQAGGLNNEQFF.

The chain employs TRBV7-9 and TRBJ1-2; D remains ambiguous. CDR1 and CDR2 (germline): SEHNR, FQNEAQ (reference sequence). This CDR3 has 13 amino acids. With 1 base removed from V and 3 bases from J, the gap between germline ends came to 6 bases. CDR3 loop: CASSLGSYYGYTF. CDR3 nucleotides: TGTGCCAGCAGCTTAGGAAGTTACTATGGCTACACCTTC.

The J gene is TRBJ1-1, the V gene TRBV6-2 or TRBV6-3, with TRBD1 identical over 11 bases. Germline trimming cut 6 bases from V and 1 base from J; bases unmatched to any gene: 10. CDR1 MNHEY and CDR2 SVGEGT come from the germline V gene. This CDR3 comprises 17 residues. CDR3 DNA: TGTGCCAGCAGCCCCTCCGGACAGGGGGCCCGGAACACTGAAGCTTTCTTT. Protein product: CASSPSGQGARNTEAFF.

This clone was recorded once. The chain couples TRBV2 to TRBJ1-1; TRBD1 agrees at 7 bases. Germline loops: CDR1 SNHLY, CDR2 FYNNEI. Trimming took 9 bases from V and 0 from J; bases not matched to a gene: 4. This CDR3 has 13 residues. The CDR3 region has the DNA TGTGCCAGTCAGACAGGGATGAACACTGAAGCTTTCTTT. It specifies CASQTGMNTEAFF. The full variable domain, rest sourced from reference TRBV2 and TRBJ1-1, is EPEVTQTPSHQVTQMGQEVILRCVPISNHLYFYWYRQILGQKVEFLVSFYNNEISEKSEIFDDQFSVERPDGSNFTLKIRSTKLEDSAMYFCASQTGMNTEAFFGQGTRLTVV.

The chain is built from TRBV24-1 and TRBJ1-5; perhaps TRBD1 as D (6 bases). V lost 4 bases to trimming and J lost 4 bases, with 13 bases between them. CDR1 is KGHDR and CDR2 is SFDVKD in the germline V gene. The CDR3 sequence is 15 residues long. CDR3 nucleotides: TGTGCCACCAGTGAGGGGGGACAAGCTAATCAGCCCCAGCATTTT. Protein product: CATSEGGQANQPQHF.

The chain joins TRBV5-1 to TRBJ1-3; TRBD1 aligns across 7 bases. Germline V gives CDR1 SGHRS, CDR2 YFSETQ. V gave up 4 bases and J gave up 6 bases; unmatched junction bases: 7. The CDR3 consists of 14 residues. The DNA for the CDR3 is TGCGCCAGCAGCCGGGGAGGGGGCGAAAACACCATATATTTT. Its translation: CASSRGGGENTIYF.

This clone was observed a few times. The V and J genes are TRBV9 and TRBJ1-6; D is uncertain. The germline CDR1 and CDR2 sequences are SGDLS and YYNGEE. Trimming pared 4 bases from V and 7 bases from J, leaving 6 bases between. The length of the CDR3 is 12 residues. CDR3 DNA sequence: TGTGCCAGCAGCTTCCAAAATTCACCCCTCCACTTT. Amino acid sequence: CASSFQNSPLHF.

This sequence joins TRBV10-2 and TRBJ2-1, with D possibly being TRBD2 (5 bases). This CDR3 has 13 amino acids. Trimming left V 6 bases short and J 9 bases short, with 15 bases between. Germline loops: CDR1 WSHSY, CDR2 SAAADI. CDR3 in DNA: TGCGCCAGCAGCCTCATAGCGAGCGGTGAGCAGTTCTTC. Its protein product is CASSLIASGEQFF.

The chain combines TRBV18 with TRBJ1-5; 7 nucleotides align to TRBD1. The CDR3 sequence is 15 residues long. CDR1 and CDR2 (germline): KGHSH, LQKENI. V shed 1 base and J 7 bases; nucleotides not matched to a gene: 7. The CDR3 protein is CASSPLEQGRQPQHF. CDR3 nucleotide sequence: TGTGCCAGCTCACCACTGGAACAGGGGAGACAGCCCCAGCATTTT.

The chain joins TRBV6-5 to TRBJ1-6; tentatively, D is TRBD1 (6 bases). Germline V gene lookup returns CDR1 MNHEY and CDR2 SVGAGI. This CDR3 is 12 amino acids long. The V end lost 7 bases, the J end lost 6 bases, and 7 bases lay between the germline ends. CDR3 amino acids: CASKQGNSPLHF. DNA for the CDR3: TGTGCCAGCAAACAGGGTAATTCACCCCTCCACTTT.

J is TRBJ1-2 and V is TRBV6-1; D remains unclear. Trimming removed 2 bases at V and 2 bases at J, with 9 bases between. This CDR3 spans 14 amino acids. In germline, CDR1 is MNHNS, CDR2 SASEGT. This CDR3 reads CASSEWMGNYGYTF. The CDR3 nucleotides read TGTGCCAGCAGTGAATGGATGGGGAACTATGGCTACACCTTC.

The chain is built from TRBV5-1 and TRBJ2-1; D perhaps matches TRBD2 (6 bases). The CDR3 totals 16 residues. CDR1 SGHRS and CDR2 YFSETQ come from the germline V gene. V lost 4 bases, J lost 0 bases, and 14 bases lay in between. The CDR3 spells CASSRDFKSSYNEQFF. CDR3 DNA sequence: TGCGCCAGCAGCCGGGACTTTAAGAGCTCCTACAATGAGCAGTTCTTC.

In nucleotides, the CDR3 is TGTGCCAGCAGCGCCTCGACAGGGGGGTTGGGGGAGCAGTACTTC. As protein: CASSASTGGLGEQYF. This chain connects TRBV9 to TRBJ2-7; 9 bases map to TRBD1. The CDR3 extends over 15 amino acids. Germline V gene sequence: CDR1 SGDLS, CDR2 YYNGEE. Germline trimming cut 3 bases from V and 7 bases from J; bases unmatched to any gene: 11.

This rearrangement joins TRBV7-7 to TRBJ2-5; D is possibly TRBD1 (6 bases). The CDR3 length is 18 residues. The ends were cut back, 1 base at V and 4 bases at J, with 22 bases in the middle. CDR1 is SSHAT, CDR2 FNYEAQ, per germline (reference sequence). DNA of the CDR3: TGTGCCAGCAGCTTAGGTCGGTTGGTGTCAGGGGTCCGAGAGACCCAGTACTTC. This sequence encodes CASSLGRLVSGVRETQYF.

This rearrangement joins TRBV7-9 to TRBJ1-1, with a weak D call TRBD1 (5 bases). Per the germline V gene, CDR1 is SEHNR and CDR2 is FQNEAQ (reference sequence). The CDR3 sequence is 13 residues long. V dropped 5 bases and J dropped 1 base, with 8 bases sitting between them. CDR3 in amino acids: CASSMTANTEAFF. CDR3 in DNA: TGTGCCAGCAGCATGACAGCGAACACTGAAGCTTTCTTT.

The DNA for the CDR3 is TGCGCCAGCAGCTTCGTAGCGGGGGGGCGTTACAATGAGCAGTTCTTC. Protein product: CASSFVAGGRYNEQFF. The chain carries TRBV5-1 and TRBJ2-1; 11 bases agree with TRBD2. J lost 4 bases, V lost 2 bases, and 5 bases had no gene match. Germline V lookup: CDR1 SGHRS, CDR2 YFSETQ. The CDR3 extends over 16 amino acids.

The DNA for the CDR3 is TGTGCCAGCTCACCGCAGACAGGCGGCACTGAAGCTTTCTTT. Encoded protein: CASSPQTGGTEAFF. The chain carries TRBV18 and TRBJ1-1, with D perhaps TRBD1 (6 bases). Deletions cut 3 bases from V and 4 bases from J, with 12 bases between. CDR1 is KGHSH, CDR2 LQKENI, per germline. The CDR3 totals 14 residues.